The clone carrying this T cell receptor beta chain was counted many times. What it binds is unknown. Possible read error: a much larger clone is one base away. This record belongs to a study of breast tumors, draining lymph nodes, adjacent tissues. The germline CDR1 and CDR2 sequences are SGHTA and FQGNSA. This CDR3 contains 15 residues. TCRdb processed the multiplex PCR reads anew with MiXCR; each CDR3 protein has one entry. This sample has more than 80,000 distinct CDR3 sequences; about 30% occur once, and the top ten carry approximately 5%. Broader study findings: Tumors had less TCR diversity than lymph nodes, more than nontumor tissue. That most tumor T cells come from lymph nodes remained unproven. Luminal-like breast cancer showed significantly higher tumor–nontumor repertoire similarity than basal-like. Findings are consistent with lymph node origin and intratumoral expansion of most tumor T cells.

The lymph nodes were axillary draining lymph nodes from breast cancer patients. Sequenced material: axillary lymph node tissue. This sequence originates from a female donor with breast cancer. Some clones in this sample may be carry-over from other donors' samples. The rearrangement links TRBV7-2 to TRBJ2-5; 11 bases line up with TRBD2. DNA of the CDR3: TGTGCCAGCAGCTTTCCGACTAGCGGGGTGGGGGCCCAGCACTTC. Encoded protein: CASSFPTSGVGAQHF.